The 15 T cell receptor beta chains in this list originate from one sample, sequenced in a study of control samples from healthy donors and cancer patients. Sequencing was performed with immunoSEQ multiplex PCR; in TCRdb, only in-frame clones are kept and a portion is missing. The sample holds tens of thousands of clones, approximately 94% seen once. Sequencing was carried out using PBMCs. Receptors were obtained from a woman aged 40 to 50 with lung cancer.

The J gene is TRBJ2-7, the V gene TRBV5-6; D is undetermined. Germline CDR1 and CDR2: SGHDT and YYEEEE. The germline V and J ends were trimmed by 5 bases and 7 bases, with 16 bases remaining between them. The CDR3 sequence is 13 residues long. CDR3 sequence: CASSLDTSREQYF. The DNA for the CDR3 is TGTGCCAGCAGTTTAGATACCTCGAGGGAGCAGTACTTC.

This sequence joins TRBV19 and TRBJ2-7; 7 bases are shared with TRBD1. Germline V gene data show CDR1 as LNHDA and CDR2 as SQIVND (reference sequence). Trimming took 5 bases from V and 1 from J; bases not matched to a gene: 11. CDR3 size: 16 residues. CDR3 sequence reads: CASSPQLGTASYEQYF. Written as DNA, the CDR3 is TGTGCCAGTAGTCCCCAACTGGGGACAGCTTCCTACGAGCAGTACTTC.

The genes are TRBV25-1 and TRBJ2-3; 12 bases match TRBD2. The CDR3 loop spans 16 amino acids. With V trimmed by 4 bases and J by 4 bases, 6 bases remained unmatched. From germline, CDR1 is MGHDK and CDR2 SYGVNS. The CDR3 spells CASSALAGGRSDTQYF. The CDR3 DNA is TGTGCCAGCAGTGCCCTAGCGGGGGGGCGGTCAGATACGCAGTATTTT.

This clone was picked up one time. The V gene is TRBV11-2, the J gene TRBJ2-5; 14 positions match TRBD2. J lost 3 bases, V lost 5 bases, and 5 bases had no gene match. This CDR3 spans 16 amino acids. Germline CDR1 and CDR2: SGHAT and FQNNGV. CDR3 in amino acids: CASSIGTSGGEETQYF. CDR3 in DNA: TGTGCCAGCAGCATCGGGACTAGCGGGGGTGAAGAGACCCAGTACTTC. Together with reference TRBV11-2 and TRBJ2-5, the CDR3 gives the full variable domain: EAGVAQSPRYKIIEKRQSVAFWCNPISGHATLYWYQQILGQGPKLLIQFQNNGVVDDSQLPKDRFSAERLKGVDSTLKIQPAKLEDSAVYLCASSIGTSGGEETQYFGPGTRLLVL.

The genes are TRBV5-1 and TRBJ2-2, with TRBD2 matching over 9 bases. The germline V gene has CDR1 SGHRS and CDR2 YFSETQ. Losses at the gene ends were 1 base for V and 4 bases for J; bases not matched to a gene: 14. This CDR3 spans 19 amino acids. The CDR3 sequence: CASSLLFRRGGSGTGELFF. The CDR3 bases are TGCGCCAGCAGCTTGCTTTTTCGGCGGGGGGGCAGTGGCACCGGGGAGCTGTTTTTT.

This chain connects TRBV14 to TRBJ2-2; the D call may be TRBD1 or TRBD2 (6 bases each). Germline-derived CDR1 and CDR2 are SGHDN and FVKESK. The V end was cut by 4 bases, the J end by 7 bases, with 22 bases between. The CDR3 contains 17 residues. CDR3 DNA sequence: TGTGCCAGCAGCCTCGGATCGGGGGCCCTCTCTGGCGGGGAGCTGTTTTTT. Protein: CASSLGSGALSGGELFF.

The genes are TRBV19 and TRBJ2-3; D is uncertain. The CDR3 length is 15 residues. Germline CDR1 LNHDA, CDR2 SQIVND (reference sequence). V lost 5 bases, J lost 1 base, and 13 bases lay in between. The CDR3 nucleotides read TGTGCCAGTAGTTACCTCAGGACCCGCACAGATACGCAGTATTTT. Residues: CASSYLRTRTDTQYF.

The CDR3, as DNA: TGCAGCGTCGTCGACGGGAACACTGAAGCTTTCTTT. This translates into CSVVDGNTEAFF. The chain recombines TRBV29-1 with TRBJ1-1, with D unresolved. This CDR3 contains 12 residues. V dropped 6 bases and J dropped 1 base, with 9 bases sitting between them. Germline V gives CDR1 SQVTM, CDR2 ANQGSEA.

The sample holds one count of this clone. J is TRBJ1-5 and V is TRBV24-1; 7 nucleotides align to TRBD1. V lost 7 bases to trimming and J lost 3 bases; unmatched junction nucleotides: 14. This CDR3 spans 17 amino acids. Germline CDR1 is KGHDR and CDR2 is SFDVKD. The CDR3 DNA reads TGTGCCACCAGGGGGGCGGGACAGACGGTCCTCAATCAGCCCCAGCATTTT. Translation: CATRGAGQTVLNQPQHF.

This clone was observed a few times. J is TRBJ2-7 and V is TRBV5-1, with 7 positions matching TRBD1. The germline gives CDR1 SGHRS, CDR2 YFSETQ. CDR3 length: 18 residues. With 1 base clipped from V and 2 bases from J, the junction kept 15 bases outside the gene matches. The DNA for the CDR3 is TGCGCCAGCAGCTTGAGATCCCGGACAGACAGGGCCACCTACGAGCAGTACTTC. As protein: CASSLRSRTDRATYEQYF.

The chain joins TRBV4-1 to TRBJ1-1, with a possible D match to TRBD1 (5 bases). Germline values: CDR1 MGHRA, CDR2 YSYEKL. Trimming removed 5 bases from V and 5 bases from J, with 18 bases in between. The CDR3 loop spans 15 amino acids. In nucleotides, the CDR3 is TGCGCCAGCAGCTCAAGAGCAGGGATTTGGACTGAAGCTTTCTTT. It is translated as CASSSRAGIWTEAFF.

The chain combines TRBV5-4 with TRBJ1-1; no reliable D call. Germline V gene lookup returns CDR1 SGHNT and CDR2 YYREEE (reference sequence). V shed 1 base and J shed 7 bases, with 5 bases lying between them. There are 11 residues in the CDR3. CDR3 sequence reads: CASSLQGEAFF. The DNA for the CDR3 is TGTGCCAGCAGCTTGCAAGGTGAAGCTTTCTTT.

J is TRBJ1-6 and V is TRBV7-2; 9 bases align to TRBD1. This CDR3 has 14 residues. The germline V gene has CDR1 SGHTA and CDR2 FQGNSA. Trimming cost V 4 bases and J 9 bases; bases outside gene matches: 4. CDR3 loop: CASSSGQGGSPLHF. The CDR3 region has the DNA TGTGCCAGCAGCTCGGGACAGGGAGGTTCACCCCTCCACTTT.

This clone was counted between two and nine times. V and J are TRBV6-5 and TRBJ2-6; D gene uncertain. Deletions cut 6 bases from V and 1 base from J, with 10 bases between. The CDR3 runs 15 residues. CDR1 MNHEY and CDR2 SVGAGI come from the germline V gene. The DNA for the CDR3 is TGTGCCAGCAGATACCCAGGATCTGGGGCCAACGTCCTGACTTTC. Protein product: CASRYPGSGANVLTF.

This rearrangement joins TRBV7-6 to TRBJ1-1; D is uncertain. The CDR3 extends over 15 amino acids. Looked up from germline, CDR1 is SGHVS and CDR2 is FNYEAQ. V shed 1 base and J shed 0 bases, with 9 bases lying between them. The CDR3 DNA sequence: TGTGCCAGCAGCTTAGGAGGACCGATGAACACTGAAGCTTTCTTT. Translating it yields CASSLGGPMNTEAFF.